The sequence of this T cell receptor (beta chain) was determined in a study of blood T cells in healthy people across ages (dated by TCRdb to about 2015). Some background on the complete study: In model experiments, template switching captured about one uniquely barcoded TCR beta cDNA molecule for every two T cells. The study analyzed two additional independent replicas of 1 million unique cDNA reads from the same blood draw for two donors, one aged 18 to 30 and one aged 80 or older. To avoid experimental bias, donors of different ages were spread randomly across the sequencing lanes. Using deep sequencing normalized with unique cDNA molecular identifiers, the study measured how TCR beta repertoire diversity changes with age. Four age groups were formed from the donors: young (average about 16 years), middle-aged (approximately 40), aged (62) and long-lived (around 82).

Library prep was done by 5' RACE. Sequencer: Illumina HiSeq 2500. A second PCR of about 7 to 12 cycles was run with a J-beta primer mix and a sample-barcoded 5' primer. A unique molecular identifier was introduced onto each TCR beta cDNA molecule by a template-switch 5' adaptor carrying 12 random nucleotides. At least 2.5 million CDR3-containing paired-end reads were obtained from each sample. First-strand cDNA was synthesized from all RNA with the Mint cDNA synthesis kit, primed by a TRBC-specific oligonucleotide. All cDNA was treated with uracil-DNA glycosylase and then went through a first 18-cycle PCR with the universal primers M1SS and BC2_uni_R. Per the authors' processing: For normalization, 1 million high-quality reads, each with a distinct molecular identifier, were randomly selected from each sample. Instead of being binned into consensus sequences, reads with shared molecular identifiers were discarded. MiTCR, with a Q25 quality threshold and the strictest error-elimination algorithm, was used for CDR3 identification, clonotype clustering and error correction. A nonparametric unseen species model with Euler transformation was used to estimate a lower bound on total TCR beta diversity. The raw public reads went through TCRdb reprocessing: fastp at Q25, MiXCR clone calling, in-frame beta chains kept. Rows merge per CDR3 protein into single entries with the most common DNA and genes. TCRdb's processing, not the authors' own work, is the source of the V and J calls. This sample holds under 950,000 distinct CDR3 sequences; approximately 22% were observed only once. The biggest ten clones account for 22% of the sample.

This clonotype was observed a few times. Its antigen is unknown. No much larger clone exists at a distance of one base, and base qualities are not known. The 39 donors, aged 6 to 90 years, were systemically healthy Caucasian individuals from Russia. Roughly 10 milliliters of peripheral blood were collected from each donor into EDTA-treated Vacutainer tubes. Ficoll-Paque density-gradient centrifugation was used to isolate PBMCs, with at least 6 million per sample. Total RNA was extracted from PBMCs with Trizol reagent, with at least 5 micrograms obtained per sample. The percentages of naive CD45RAhigh/CD27high T cells were determined by flow cytometry on a PBMC aliquot from every donor. Broader findings and caveats from the paper: Bulk unsorted PBMC profiling prevented conclusive comparison of naive and antigen-experienced compartments. The CMV infection status of donors was not known, potentially confounding age-related changes in expanded clonotypes. Total diversity estimates from one million sequenced T cells were considered lower bounds and underestimates. Observed TCR beta diversity per million T cells fell roughly linearly with age, and a significant reduction was already apparent by age roughly 41. The percentage of naive T cells measured by flow cytometry correlated strongly with observed TCR beta diversity. Compared with the aged group, the long-lived group had more naive CD4+ T cells, fewer expanded clones and increased TCR diversity, suggesting age selection.

From cysteine to phenylalanine, the CDR3 is 11 amino acids long. Only CDR3 DNA remains: 33 bases, in frame from the first base. The germline V gene encodes CDR1 SGHKS and CDR2 YYEKEE (reference sequence). The rearrangement combines TRBV5-5 with TRBJ2-5, with no confident D gene call. The J call may be faulty, since TRBJ2-1 better matches the DNA end. Sequenced input: blood. The sequence came from a man between 65 and 85 years old in good health. The CDR3 protein: CASSLDLGQFF. The DNA reads TGTGCCAGCAGCCTAGACTTGGGGCAGTTCTTC.